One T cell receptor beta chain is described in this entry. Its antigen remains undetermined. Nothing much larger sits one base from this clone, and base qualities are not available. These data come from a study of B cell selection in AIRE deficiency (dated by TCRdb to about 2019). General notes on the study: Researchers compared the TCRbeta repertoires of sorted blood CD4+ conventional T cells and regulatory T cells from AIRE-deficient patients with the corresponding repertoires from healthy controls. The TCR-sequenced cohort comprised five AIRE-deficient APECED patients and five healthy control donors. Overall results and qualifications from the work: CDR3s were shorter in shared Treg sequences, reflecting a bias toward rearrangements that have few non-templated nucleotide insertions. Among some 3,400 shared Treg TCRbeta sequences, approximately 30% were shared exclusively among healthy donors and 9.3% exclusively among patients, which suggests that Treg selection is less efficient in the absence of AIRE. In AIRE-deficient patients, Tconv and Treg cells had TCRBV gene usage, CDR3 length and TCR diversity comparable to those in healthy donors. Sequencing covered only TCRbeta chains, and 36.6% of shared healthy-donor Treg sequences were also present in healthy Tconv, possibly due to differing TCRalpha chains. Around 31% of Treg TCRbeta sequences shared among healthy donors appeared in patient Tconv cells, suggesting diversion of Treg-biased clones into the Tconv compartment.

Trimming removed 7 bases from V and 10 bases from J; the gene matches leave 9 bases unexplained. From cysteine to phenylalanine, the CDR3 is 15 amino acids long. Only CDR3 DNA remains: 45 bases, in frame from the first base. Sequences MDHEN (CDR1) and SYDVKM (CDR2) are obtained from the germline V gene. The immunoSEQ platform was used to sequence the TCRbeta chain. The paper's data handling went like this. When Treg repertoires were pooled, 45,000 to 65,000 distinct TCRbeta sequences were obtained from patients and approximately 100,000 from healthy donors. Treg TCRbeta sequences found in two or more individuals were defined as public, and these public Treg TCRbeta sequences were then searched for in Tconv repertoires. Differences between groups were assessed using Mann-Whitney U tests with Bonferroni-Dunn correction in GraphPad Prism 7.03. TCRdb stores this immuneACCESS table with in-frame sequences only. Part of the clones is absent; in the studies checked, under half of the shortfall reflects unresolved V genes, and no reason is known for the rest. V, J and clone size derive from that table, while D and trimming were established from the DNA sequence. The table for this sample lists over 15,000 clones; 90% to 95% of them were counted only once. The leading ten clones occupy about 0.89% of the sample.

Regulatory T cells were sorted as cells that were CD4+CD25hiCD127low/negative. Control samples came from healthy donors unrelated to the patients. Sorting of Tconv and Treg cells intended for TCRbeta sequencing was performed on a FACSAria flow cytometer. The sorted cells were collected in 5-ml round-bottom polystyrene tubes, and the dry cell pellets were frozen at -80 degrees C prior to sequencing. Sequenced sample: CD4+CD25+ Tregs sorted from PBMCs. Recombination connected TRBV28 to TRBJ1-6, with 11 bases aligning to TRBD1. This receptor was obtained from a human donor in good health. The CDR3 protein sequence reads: CASKFTGTGGSPLHF. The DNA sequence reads TGTGCCAGCAAATTCACCGGGACAGGGGGGTCACCCCTCCACTTT.